This T cell receptor (beta chain) was documented in a study of blood T cell repertoires in COVID-19. The authors' processing: Amplifying reference gene primers gave estimates of nucleated cell counts. Profiling relied on immunoSEQ multiplex PCR, and the TCRdb table lists in-frame clones only, not all of them. Clonal size and the V and J genes are those of that table, whereas D and trimming came from the DNA. The sample carries roughly 440,000 clones, around 89% recorded once. Enrollment of patients from Seattle took place during active infection, with longitudinal follow-up. This CDR3 is built from 14 residues. Trimming stripped 0 bases from V and 3 bases from J, with 7 bases between. Germline assignment: CDR1 SGHRS and CDR2 YFSETQ.

The rearrangement uses TRBV5-1 and TRBJ1-3; D gene uncertain. Material: peripheral blood. The clonotype comes from a woman in her forties or fifties with COVID-19, enrolled during active disease. The CDR3 DNA sequence: TGCGCCAGCAGCTTGGGGGCTCGTGGAAACACCATATATTTT. Translating gives CASSLGARGNTIYF.